This T cell receptor (beta chain) derives from a study of CD8+ T cells in alopecia areata. Study-wide points: Sequencing of scalp tissue also captures the resident alphabeta T cells of normal skin. Researchers report lesional scalp, most notably alopecia totalis/universalis, outstripped normal scalp in clonality.

Isolated RNA was reverse transcribed into cDNA used as the sequencing template. TCRdb's table, derived via immunoSEQ multiplex PCR, lists solely in-frame clones and lacks some. The data show about 100,000 clones, with 45% to 60% seen just once and 20% to 25% held by the top ten. This clone appeared a single time. The antigen is unknown. V was shortened by 7 bases and J by 10 bases, with 16 bases between the two germline ends. The CDR3 is made up of 11 amino acids. Germline lookup yields CDR1 SQVTM and CDR2 ANQGSEA. This receptor was identified in a human donor with alopecia areata. The sample consisted of NKG2D-low CD8+ T cells sorted from blood. The chain uses TRBV29-1 and TRBJ1-2; D remains ambiguous. The CDR3 loop is CSANPGIVYTF. For the CDR3, the DNA is TGCAGCGCAAACCCCGGGATTGTCTACACCTTC.